Included here is one T cell receptor (beta chain) sequence, with context. The assay was immunoSEQ multiplex PCR, and TCRdb's table has in-frame clones only and misses some. The repertoire includes over 35,000 clones, 80% to 90% of them detected once, and approximately 5% sits in the top ten. V trimming: 6 bases; J trimming: 2 bases; junction bases outside the gene matches: 13. Germline V gives CDR1 WNHNN, CDR2 SYGVQD (reference sequence). CDR3 length: 18 residues. This sample is drawn from a study of OX40 agonist ivuxolimab in advanced cancers. The clonotype originates from an adult with an advanced solid tumor such as melanoma, head and neck, liver or kidney cancer. The gene calls are TRBV10-1 and TRBJ1-5, with 10 bases identical to TRBD1. The material sequenced was CD4+ or CD8+ T cells sorted from blood, taken in a trial of the OX40 agonist ivuxolimab. Here the CDR3 DNA reads TGCGCCAGCAGACCACCTAGTCGACAGGGGGCTTGCAATCAGCCCCAGCATTTT. Protein product: CASRPPSRQGACNQPQHF.